These 14 T cell receptor beta chains came from one sample sequenced in a study of beta chain features in type 1 diabetes. Every isolated RNA sample was fully reverse transcribed, so sequencing captured expressed TCRB transcripts. Here immunoSEQ multiplex PCR was the method, and the copy in TCRdb shows in-frame clones only, minus some. In the table there are around 250,000 clones, over 12% of which are singletons. The sequenced sample consisted of naive CD4+ T cells from blood. The source is a woman in her thirties or forties in good health.

This clone has only a few counts. The CDR3 DNA reads as TGTGCCAGCAGCGTAGGGGCGCGCACAGATACGCAGTATTTT. The encoded protein is CASSVGARTDTQYF. V and J are TRBV9 and TRBJ2-3, with D hard to call. The CDR3 is 14 amino acids. Per the germline V gene, CDR1 is SGDLS and CDR2 is YYNGEE. Trimming took off 0 bases at V and 1 base at J, with 6 bases between the two ends.

The chain couples TRBV7-9 to TRBJ1-6, with a tentative D call TRBD1 (5 bases). Germline values: CDR1 SEHNR, CDR2 FQNEAQ (reference sequence). Trimming stripped 7 bases from V and 4 bases from J, with 14 bases between. This CDR3 has 15 residues. The CDR3 loop is CASNRQTVYNSPLHF. Written as DNA, the CDR3 is TGTGCCAGCAACCGACAGACAGTTTATAATTCACCCCTCCACTTT. The complete variable domain, with remaining parts taken from reference TRBV7-9 and TRBJ1-6, reads DTGVSQNPRHKITKRGQNVTFRCDPISEHNRLYWYRQTLGQGPEFLTYFQNEAQLEKSRLLSDRFSAERPKGSFSTLEIQRTEQGDSAMYLCASNRQTVYNSPLHFGNGTRLTVT.

As for this clone: Other DNA sequences of this sample code for an identical CDR3. The chain is built from TRBV18 and TRBJ2-3; TRBD2 matches at 15 bases. The V gene's germline CDR1 is KGHSH and CDR2 LQKENI. The CDR3 contains 17 residues. J lost 3 bases, V lost 3 bases, and 4 bases had no gene match. The CDR3 region is CASSPPGLAGGTDTQYF. DNA of the CDR3: TGTGCCAGCTCACCCCCGGGACTAGCGGGGGGAACAGATACGCAGTATTTT.

This clone has ten or more counts. This sequence joins TRBV13 and TRBJ2-3, with TRBD2 matching over 11 bases. The CDR3 is 15 residues long. The germline V gene has CDR1 PRHDT and CDR2 FYEKMQ (reference sequence). The junction had 7 bases not matched to a gene; V was cut back by 5 bases and J by 6 bases. CDR3 DNA sequence: TGTGCCAGCAGCCTTAGCGGGGGGGCCGCGGATACGCAGTATTTT. It encodes CASSLSGGAADTQYF.

The chain joins TRBV5-1 to TRBJ2-5; D is possibly TRBD2 (7 bases). Germline V lookup: CDR1 SGHRS, CDR2 YFSETQ. V lost 5 bases and J 5 bases, leaving 16 bases between the germline ends. The length of the CDR3 is 14 residues. The CDR3: CASREGGPGETQYF. The CDR3 DNA is TGCGCCAGCAGAGAGGGGGGGCCGGGGGAGACCCAGTACTTC.

V usage is TRBV6-1 and J usage is TRBJ2-2, with unresolved D. V lost 2 bases, J lost 7 bases, and 8 bases lay in between. This CDR3 spans 13 amino acids. Per the germline V gene, CDR1 is MNHNS and CDR2 is SASEGT. In DNA form, the CDR3 reads TGTGCCAGCAGTGAATCAGGCTACGGGGAGCTGTTTTTT. Its protein is CASSESGYGELFF.

There are a few counts of this clone. The chain recombines TRBV5-1 with TRBJ2-1; TRBD1 agrees at 12 bases. Germline CDR1 reads SGHRS; CDR2 reads YFSETQ. The CDR3 loop spans 14 amino acids. Trimming cost V 4 bases and J 9 bases; bases outside gene matches: 5. In nucleotides, the CDR3 is TGCGCCAGCAGCGCGGGACAGGGGGCGAGTGAGCAGTTCTTC. Residues: CASSAGQGASEQFF.

The chain joins TRBV7-9 to TRBJ2-7; 7 nucleotides line up with TRBD1. J lost 6 bases, V lost 5 bases, and 7 bases had no gene match. This CDR3 spans 13 amino acids. From germline, CDR1 is SEHNR and CDR2 FQNEAQ (reference sequence). The CDR3: CASSLDRAGEQYF. The CDR3 region has the DNA TGTGCCAGCAGCCTCGACAGGGCGGGCGAGCAGTACTTC.

The chain is built from TRBV9 and TRBJ2-7; 10 bases match TRBD1. There are 18 residues in the CDR3. V lost 3 bases to trimming and J lost 0 bases; unmatched junction nucleotides: 12. Per the germline V gene, CDR1 is SGDLS and CDR2 is YYNGEE. CDR3 region: CASSARDRGPSFSYEQYF. The DNA of the CDR3 is TGTGCCAGCAGCGCCCGGGACAGGGGCCCCTCATTCTCCTACGAGCAGTACTTC. The complete variable domain, with remaining parts taken from reference TRBV9 and TRBJ2-7, reads DSGVTQTPKHLITATGQRVTLRCSPRSGDLSVYWYQQSLDQGLQFLIQYYNGEERAKGNILERFSAQQFPDLHSELNLSSLELGDSALYFCASSARDRGPSFSYEQYFGPGTRLTVT.

This clone has a handful of counts. The V and J genes are TRBV18 and TRBJ2-7; 7 nucleotides align to TRBD1. In germline, CDR1 is KGHSH, CDR2 LQKENI. The CDR3 is made up of 15 amino acids. With V trimmed by 6 bases and J by 1 base, 9 bases remained unmatched. The CDR3 reads CASSRSGDSSYEQYF. CDR3 sequence (DNA): TGTGCCAGCTCGCGGTCTGGGGACAGTTCCTACGAGCAGTACTTC.

The table lists this clone with a few counts. V gene TRBV13 combines with J gene TRBJ1-4; no definite D call. This CDR3 has 15 amino acids. V was cut by 5 bases and J by 2 bases, with 12 bases left in between. Germline V lookup: CDR1 PRHDT, CDR2 FYEKMQ (reference sequence). The CDR3 DNA follows: TGTGCCAGCAGCGAGAGGGTTGGGACTAATGAAAAACTGTTTTTT. Amino acids: CASSERVGTNEKLFF.

V usage is TRBV19 and J usage is TRBJ1-2, with D possibly being TRBD1 (6 bases). Germline values: CDR1 LNHDA, CDR2 SQIVND (reference sequence). The V end was cut by 7 bases, the J end by 2 bases, with 17 bases between. This CDR3 comprises 15 residues. In DNA, the CDR3 is TGTGCCAGTACGGAAGGTACAGGGACGAACTATGGCTACACCTTC. Its protein product is CASTEGTGTNYGYTF.

The V gene is TRBV4-2, the J gene TRBJ2-7, with 11 bases matching TRBD1. The V gene end was trimmed by 5 bases and the J gene end by 1 base; junction bases not matched to a gene: 13. This CDR3 has 18 residues. Germline CDR1 and CDR2: LGHNA and YNFKEQ. CDR3 residues: CASSFHPLGQGASYEQYF. The CDR3 DNA reads TGTGCCAGCAGCTTCCACCCCCTCGGACAGGGGGCTTCCTACGAGCAGTACTTC.

This clone appeared a few times. The gene calls are TRBV6-6 and TRBJ2-1; 7 nucleotides match TRBD2. The CDR3 totals 15 residues. CDR1 and CDR2 from the germline V gene are MNHNY and SVGAGI (reference sequence). With V trimmed by 2 bases and J by 7 bases, 8 bases remained unmatched. In DNA form, the CDR3 reads TGTGCCAGCAGTTACCGACGGGAGGCAGGGAATGAGCAGTTCTTC. Amino acid sequence: CASSYRREAGNEQFF.